This T cell receptor beta chain was captured in a study of T cell responses to AZD1222 COVID-19 vaccine. Notes on the study in general: Just five or six AZD1222 recipients were seropositive at baseline. Spike was spanned by vaccine-associated CD4 TCRs, with dominance at 160-218 and 743-854. Compared with day 0, the breadth and depth of the Spike-specific TCR repertoire rose significantly after two doses of AZD1222.

Trimming took off 5 bases at V and 9 bases at J, with 20 bases between the two ends. Germline values: CDR1 LNHDA, CDR2 SQIVND (reference sequence). The CDR3 runs 15 residues. The data were produced by immunoSEQ multiplex PCR, yet TCRdb's version contains in-frame clones alone and is incomplete. The table lists roughly 150,000 clones, about 89% of them singletons. To note about this clone: No antigen is known for it.

This material consisted of peripheral blood, taken 28 days after the second AZD1222 dose. This TCR was sampled from an adult who received the AZD1222 COVID-19 vaccine. V gene TRBV19 combines with J gene TRBJ1-5; perhaps TRBD1 as D (5 bases). The CDR3 spells CASSPGSPHVWPQHF. The CDR3 DNA sequence: TGTGCCAGTAGTCCAGGGTCCCCGCACGTGTGGCCCCAGCATTTT.